These 27 T cell receptor beta chains were all obtained from the same sample, sequenced in a study of shared T cell receptors in the human thymus. Method: immunoSEQ multiplex PCR; TCRdb's copy keeps in-frame clones and lacks some. The sample holds hundreds of thousands of clones, about 84% seen once. A further study also used this sample, focusing on human thymus T cells.

Sequencing was carried out using thymocytes. The receptors here all came from a boy less than two years old with a congenital heart defect.

This chain joins TRBV28 and TRBJ2-7; TRBD2 matches at 9 bases. The V gene's germline CDR1 is MDHEN and CDR2 SYDVKM. J was trimmed by 0 bases and V by 3 bases; bases with no gene match: 12. The CDR3 is made up of 18 amino acids. Here the CDR3 reads CASSFGAGGQPISYEQYF. In DNA form, the CDR3 reads TGTGCCAGCAGTTTTGGGGCGGGAGGGCAGCCTATCTCCTACGAGCAGTACTTC.

The chain uses TRBV6-1 and TRBJ1-5, with TRBD1 matching 7 bases. The CDR3 runs to 16 residues. The V and J ends lost 4 bases and 2 bases, in that order; junction bases with no gene match: 8. CDR1 and CDR2 from the germline V gene are MNHNS and SASEGT. The CDR3 DNA sequence: TGTGCCAGCAGTGCGGACAGGACCACCCGCAATCAGCCCCAGCATTTT. It codes for CASSADRTTRNQPQHF.

The rearrangement links TRBV6-1 to TRBJ2-5; TRBD2 agrees at 8 bases. CDR1 is MNHNS and CDR2 is SASEGT in the germline V gene. The V segment lost 3 bases and the J segment 5 bases; nucleotides outside the gene matches: 5. The length of the CDR3 is 14 residues. CDR3 DNA: TGTGCCAGCAGTGACGACTGGACTAGCGAGACCCAGTACTTC. Residues: CASSDDWTSETQYF.

This clone was seen once. The chain couples TRBV2 to TRBJ1-2, with D perhaps matching TRBD1 (5 bases). The CDR3 length is 14 residues. Germline V gene sequence: CDR1 SNHLY, CDR2 FYNNEI. The V end was cut by 5 bases, the J end by 8 bases, with 18 bases between. The CDR3: CASSSRQNPSGYTF. As DNA, the CDR3 is TGTGCCAGCAGTTCCCGACAGAATCCCTCCGGCTACACCTTC.

CDR3 coding DNA: TGCGCCAGCAGCCAAGACGGGCAACCTAGCGGGAGGGCCGGGGAGCTGTTTTTT. It is translated as CASSQDGQPSGRAGELFF. This sequence joins TRBV4-3 and TRBJ2-2; 12 nucleotides agree with TRBD2. The CDR3 is 18 amino acids. CDR1 and CDR2 from the germline V gene are LGHNA and YSLEER. V dropped 0 bases and J dropped 6; count of bases not matched to a gene: 8.

The chain has TRBV9 and TRBJ2-2; 7 nucleotides line up with TRBD1. The germline V gene has CDR1 SGDLS and CDR2 YYNGEE. The ends lost 2 bases at V and 5 bases at J; junction bases unmatched: 0. The CDR3 sequence is 13 residues long. CDR3 in DNA: TGTGCCAGCAGCGTCAGGGGGACCGGGGAGCTGTTTTTT. Translated, it gives CASSVRGTGELFF.

CDR3 in amino acids: CAWRGALYYNEQFF. The CDR3 DNA reads TGTGCCTGGAGGGGGGCGTTATACTACAATGAGCAGTTCTTC. The chain recombines TRBV30 with TRBJ2-1; a possible D gene is TRBD1 (6 bases). Germline CDR1 reads GTSNPN; CDR2 reads SVGIG (reference sequence). The CDR3 runs to 14 residues. V gave up 3 bases and J gave up 3 bases, with 12 bases separating them.

This clone was picked up a small number of times. This chain links TRBV29-1 with TRBJ1-4; a weak D match, TRBD1 (5 bases). The germline CDR1 and CDR2 sequences are SQVTM and ANQGSEA. The CDR3 is 14 amino acids. V was shortened by 5 bases and J by 0 bases, with 10 bases between the two germline ends. Here the CDR3 DNA reads TGCAGCGTTCGGGGGGAATCAACTAATGAAAAACTGTTTTTT. Encoded protein: CSVRGESTNEKLFF.

The V call is TRBV27, the J call TRBJ2-7; 7 nucleotides line up with TRBD1. The CDR3 totals 14 residues. V shed 4 bases and J 3 bases; nucleotides not matched to a gene: 6. Germline CDR1 and CDR2: MNHEY and SMNVEV (reference sequence). CDR3 in amino acids: CASSSWTGNYEQYF. CDR3 nucleotides: TGTGCCAGCAGTTCCTGGACAGGTAACTACGAGCAGTACTTC.

This chain joins TRBV7-2 and TRBJ1-1; 8 bases are shared with TRBD1. This CDR3 is built from 15 residues. In germline, CDR1 is SGHTA, CDR2 FQGNSA. Trimming at V came to 5 bases and at J to 6 bases, leaving 11 bases not matched to a gene. DNA of the CDR3: TGTGCCAGCAGCCTAGACCGACAGGGGTCCCCTGAAGCTTTCTTT. Translated, it gives CASSLDRQGSPEAFF.

This clone showed up just once. The chain has TRBV6-4 and TRBJ2-1, with TRBD2 matching 13 bases. The CDR3 is made up of 20 amino acids. J lost 0 bases, V lost 3 bases, and 11 bases had no gene match. CDR1 is MRHNA, CDR2 SNTAGT, per germline. The CDR3 here is CASSDLILAGGESSYNEQFF. CDR3 bases: TGTGCCAGCAGTGATCTGATACTAGCGGGAGGGGAGAGCTCCTACAATGAGCAGTTCTTC.

This sequence joins TRBV6-1 and TRBJ1-1, with 9 bases lining up with TRBD1. Germline trimming cut 0 bases from V and 5 bases from J; bases unmatched to any gene: 1. This CDR3 region has 14 residues. Per germline, CDR1 MNHNS and CDR2 SASEGT. The CDR3 loop is CASSEAGQGTEAFF. The CDR3 DNA reads TGTGCCAGCAGTGAAGCAGGACAGGGGACTGAAGCTTTCTTT.

The chain has TRBV7-9 and TRBJ2-1; the D gene is possibly TRBD1 (5 bases). CDR1 is SEHNR, CDR2 FQNEAQ, per germline (reference sequence). The CDR3 loop spans 13 amino acids. V was clipped by 7 bases and J by 4 bases, with 11 bases between them. CDR3 nucleotides: TGTGCCAGCACTCAGGGCGCTTACAATGAGCAGTTCTTC. It is translated as CASTQGAYNEQFF.

This chain connects TRBV19 to TRBJ2-7; weak D call: TRBD1 (6 bases). V lost 6 bases to trimming and J lost 5 bases, with 41 bases between them. CDR3 length: 22 amino acids. Germline lookup yields CDR1 LNHDA and CDR2 SQIVND (reference sequence). The DNA for the CDR3 is TGTGCCAGTAGCCACGACAGGCCGCAACGGCCCGGGGAAAGTAGGCCCGGGGACGAGCAGTACTTC. Protein product: CASSHDRPQRPGESRPGDEQYF.

This chain links TRBV6-5 with TRBJ1-3; D perhaps matches TRBD1 (6 bases). The CDR3 is 15 amino acids. Looked up from germline, CDR1 is MNHEY and CDR2 is SVGAGI. The V and J ends lost 0 bases and 8 bases respectively, with 14 bases between them. This CDR3 reads CASSYSQGNRDTIYF. The CDR3 region has the DNA TGTGCCAGCAGTTACTCTCAGGGGAACAGAGACACCATATATTTT.

The genes are TRBV15 and TRBJ2-1, with 8 bases that match TRBD1. The junction had 19 bases not matched to a gene; V was cut back by 8 bases and J by 4 bases. Germline lookup yields CDR1 LNHNV and CDR2 YYDKDF (reference sequence). This CDR3 comprises 18 residues. CDR3 residues: CATLGAADRDRYYNEQFF. In DNA, the CDR3 is TGTGCCACCTTGGGGGCTGCGGACAGGGATCGGTATTACAATGAGCAGTTCTTC.

The V and J genes are TRBV5-6 and TRBJ2-7, with D tentatively TRBD1 (5 bases). Germline V gives CDR1 SGHDT, CDR2 YYEEEE. Trimming left V 1 base short and J 3 bases short, with 5 bases between. The CDR3 length is 12 residues. CDR3 loop: CASSLQGYEQYF. The CDR3 DNA is TGTGCCAGCAGCTTGCAGGGCTACGAGCAGTACTTC.

J is TRBJ2-7 and V is TRBV27; the match to TRBD2 covers 9 bases. The CDR3 runs to 15 residues. The V gene end was trimmed by 5 bases and the J gene end by 5 bases; junction bases not matched to a gene: 10. The germline V gene encodes CDR1 MNHEY and CDR2 SMNVEV (reference sequence). The CDR3 coding sequence is TGTGCCAGCAGTATCCATAGCGGGAGAAGCGACGAGCAGTACTTC. Translating gives CASSIHSGRSDEQYF.

V usage is TRBV11-2 and J usage is TRBJ2-2; D might be TRBD2 (5 bases). V was trimmed by 5 bases and J by 5 bases, leaving 9 bases between them. Germline V gene sequence: CDR1 SGHAT, CDR2 FQNNGV. The CDR3 covers 13 residues. This CDR3 reads CASSPSQTGELFF. DNA for the CDR3: TGTGCCAGCAGCCCTAGCCAGACCGGGGAGCTGTTTTTT.

The chain has TRBV30 and TRBJ2-2; possibly TRBD1 for D (5 bases). The CDR3 has 19 amino acids. Germline V CDR1 and CDR2: GTSNPN, SVGIG (reference sequence). The germline V and J ends were trimmed by 0 bases and 0 bases, with 20 bases remaining between them. CDR3 nucleotides: TGTGCCTGGAGTGTACGGCGACAGCGTCCAACCGCGAACACCGGGGAGCTGTTTTTT. Amino acid sequence: CAWSVRRQRPTANTGELFF.

The chain combines TRBV9 with TRBJ2-3, with 9 bases lining up with TRBD2. Germline assignment: CDR1 SGDLS and CDR2 YYNGEE. Trimming cost V 0 bases and J 4 bases; bases outside gene matches: 9. The CDR3 spans 17 residues. CDR3 sequence: CASSVVPAGGPSDTQYF. The CDR3, as DNA: TGTGCCAGCAGCGTAGTTCCGGCGGGAGGGCCCTCAGATACGCAGTATTTT.

This chain joins TRBV6-5 and TRBJ1-1, with 7 bases identical to TRBD1. Germline values: CDR1 MNHEY, CDR2 SVGAGI. V lost 7 bases, J lost 5 bases, and 13 bases stayed unmatched. CDR3 length: 15 amino acids. CDR3 sequence reads: CASTPPNRGKTEAFF. CDR3 DNA sequence: TGTGCCAGCACCCCTCCCAACAGGGGAAAGACTGAAGCTTTCTTT.

V gene TRBV11-3 combines with J gene TRBJ2-7; 8 bases line up with TRBD2. Trimming at V came to 8 bases and at J to 0 bases, leaving 6 bases not matched to a gene. From germline, CDR1 is SGHNT and CDR2 YENEEA. This CDR3 comprises 14 residues. The DNA of the CDR3 is TGTGCCAGCGATCGGGGGGGGCACTCCTACGAGCAGTACTTC. Protein sequence: CASDRGGHSYEQYF.

The chain has TRBV6-5 and TRBJ2-3, with TRBD2 matching 8 bases. The CDR3 contains 14 residues. Germline CDR1 MNHEY, CDR2 SVGAGI. J gave up 4 bases and V 7 bases, and 7 bases lay outside the gene matches. The CDR3 bases are TGTGCCAGCATGGATCGGCGGGAGGCAGATACGCAGTATTTT. Protein sequence: CASMDRREADTQYF.

The chain employs TRBV5-5 and TRBJ2-5, with 8 bases matching TRBD1. Germline CDR1 SGHKS, CDR2 YYEKEE (reference sequence). The CDR3 contains 15 residues. The junction had 9 bases not matched to a gene; V was cut back by 4 bases and J by 4 bases. The chain's CDR3 is CASSPRQGRAETQYF. CDR3 DNA sequence: TGTGCCAGCAGCCCCAGACAGGGGCGGGCAGAGACCCAGTACTTC.

This rearrangement joins TRBV27 to TRBJ2-1; 8 nucleotides match TRBD2. Germline CDR1 and CDR2: MNHEY and SMNVEV (reference sequence). The CDR3 sequence is 15 residues long. Trimming cost V 5 bases and J 8 bases; bases outside gene matches: 11. CDR3 bases: TGTGCCAGCAGTCCTCTCGGCACGGGAGGGTATGAGCAGTTCTTC. Encoded protein: CASSPLGTGGYEQFF.

J is TRBJ1-1 and V is TRBV18, with D possibly matching TRBD1 (5 bases). Germline V gene data show CDR1 as KGHSH and CDR2 as LQKENI. The germline V and J ends were trimmed by 0 bases and 0 bases, with 14 bases remaining between them. This CDR3 is built from 17 residues. CDR3 DNA sequence: TGTGCCAGCTCACCACCAACAGGAGAATCCCTGAACACTGAAGCTTTCTTT. This translates into CASSPPTGESLNTEAFF.